The sequence of this TCR beta chain was determined in a study of tumour-infiltrating T cells in Burkitt lymphoma. Overall study: Patients covered every epidemiological subtype of Burkitt lymphoma. Overall and progression-free survival were predicted by productive clonality.

V was clipped by 8 bases and J by 6 bases, with 11 bases between them. The CDR3 contains 12 residues. Germline V lookup: CDR1 MNHEY, CDR2 SMNVEV (reference sequence). Measured with immunoSEQ multiplex PCR; TCRdb has only the in-frame clones, and not every one. There are around 46,000 clones in the sample; less than 40% occur only once, and approximately 2.6% lies in the top ten. Concerning this clone: No antigen is known for it.

General study points: Many Burkitt lymphoma patients shared several public clonotypes.

The chain has TRBV27 and TRBJ1-5; a possible D gene is TRBD1 (6 bases). Sequencing was carried out using tumor tissue. This receptor was obtained from a human donor with Burkitt lymphoma. The CDR3 is CASARGGQPQHF. The CDR3 nucleotides are TGTGCCAGCGCAAGGGGGGGTCAGCCCCAGCATTTT.